Sequencing of this TCR beta chain was carried out in a study of T-cell memory formation after mild COVID-19. For the study at large: There were largely donor-specific TCR clusters.

TCRdb re-called the 5' RACE reads through MiXCR, storing one row per CDR3 protein. The data contain approximately 410,000 distinct CDR3 sequences, 23% of them singletons. The CDR3 contains 16 residues. V was trimmed by 2 bases and J by 9 bases, leaving 20 bases between them. Germline V gene data show CDR1 as LGHNA and CDR2 as YSLEER. General observations from the study: The finding that pre-infection memory included some responding clones suggested that cross-reactive memory joined. From day 15 to 85, contracting clones were balanced between CD4 and CD8, whereas later expanders leaned toward CD4+.

This clonotype was seen a few times. Its matching antigen is unknown. What was sequenced was PBMCs or a T cell subset sorted from them (not recorded which). This clonotype was obtained from an adult woman who had mild COVID-19 (a few samples of this study predate the infection). Cell type and time point are not known. The V gene is TRBV4-3, the J gene TRBJ2-1; D may correspond to TRBD1 or TRBD2 (5 bases each). In DNA, the CDR3 is TGCGCCAGCAGCCAAAAAAATGGTCTCATTGGGGGTGAGCAGTTCTTC. This encodes CASSQKNGLIGGEQFF.